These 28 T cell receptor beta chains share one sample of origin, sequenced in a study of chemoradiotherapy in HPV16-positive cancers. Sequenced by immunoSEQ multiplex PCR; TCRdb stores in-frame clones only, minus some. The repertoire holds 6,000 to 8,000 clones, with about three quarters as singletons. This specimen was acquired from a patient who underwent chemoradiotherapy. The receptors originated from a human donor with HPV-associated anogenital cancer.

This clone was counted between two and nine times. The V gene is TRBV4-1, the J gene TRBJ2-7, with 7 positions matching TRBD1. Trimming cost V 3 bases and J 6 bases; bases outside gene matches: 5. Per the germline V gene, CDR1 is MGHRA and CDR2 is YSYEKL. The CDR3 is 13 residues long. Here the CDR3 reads CASSHQQGREQYF. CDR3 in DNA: TGCGCCAGCAGCCACCAACAGGGGCGCGAGCAGTACTTC.

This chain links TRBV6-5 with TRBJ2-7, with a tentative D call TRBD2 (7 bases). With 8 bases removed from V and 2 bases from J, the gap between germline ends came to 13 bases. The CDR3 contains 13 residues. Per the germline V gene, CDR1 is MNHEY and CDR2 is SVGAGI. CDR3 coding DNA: TGTGCCAGCGCCCGGGGGGCGACCTACGAGCAGTACTTC. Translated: CASARGATYEQYF.

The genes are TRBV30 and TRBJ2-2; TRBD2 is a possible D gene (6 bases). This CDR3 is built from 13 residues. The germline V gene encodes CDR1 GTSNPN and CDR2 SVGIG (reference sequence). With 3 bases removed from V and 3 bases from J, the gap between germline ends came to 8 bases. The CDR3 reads CAWRDYYTGELFF. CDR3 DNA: TGTGCCTGGAGGGACTACTACACCGGGGAGCTGTTTTTT.

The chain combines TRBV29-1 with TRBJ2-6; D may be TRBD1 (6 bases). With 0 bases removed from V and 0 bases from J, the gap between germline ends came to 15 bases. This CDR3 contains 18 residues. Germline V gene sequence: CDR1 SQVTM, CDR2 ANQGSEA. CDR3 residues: CSVEDLETGPSGANVLTF. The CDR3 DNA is TGCAGCGTTGAAGATCTAGAAACAGGGCCCTCTGGGGCCAACGTCCTGACTTTC. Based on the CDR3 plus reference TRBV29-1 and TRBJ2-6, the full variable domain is SAVISQKPSRDICQRGTSLTIQCQVDSQVTMMFWYRQQPGQSLTLIATANQGSEATYESGFVIDKFPISRPNLTFSTLTVSNMSPEDSSIYLCSVEDLETGPSGANVLTFGAGSRLTVL.

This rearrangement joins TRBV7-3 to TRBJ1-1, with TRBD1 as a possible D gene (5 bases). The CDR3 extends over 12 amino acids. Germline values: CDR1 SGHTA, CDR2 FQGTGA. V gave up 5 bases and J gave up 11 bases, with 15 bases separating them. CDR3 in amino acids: CASSVSGEVAFF. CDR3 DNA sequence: TGTGCCAGCAGCGTATCGGGGGAGGTGGCTTTCTTT.

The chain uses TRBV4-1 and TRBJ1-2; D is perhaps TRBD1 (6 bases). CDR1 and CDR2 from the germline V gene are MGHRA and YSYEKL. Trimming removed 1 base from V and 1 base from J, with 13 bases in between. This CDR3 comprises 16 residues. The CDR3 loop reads CASSQVGGSLNYGYTF. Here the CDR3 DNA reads TGCGCCAGCAGCCAAGTCGGGGGCTCTCTTAACTATGGCTACACCTTC.

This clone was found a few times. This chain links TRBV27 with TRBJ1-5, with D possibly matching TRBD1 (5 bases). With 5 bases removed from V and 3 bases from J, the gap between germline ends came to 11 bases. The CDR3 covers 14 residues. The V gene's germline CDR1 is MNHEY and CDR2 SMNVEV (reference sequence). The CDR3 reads CASSSGHYNQPQHF. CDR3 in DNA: TGTGCCAGCAGTAGCGGACACTACAATCAGCCCCAGCATTTT.

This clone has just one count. The CDR3 DNA reads TGTGCCAGCAGCTTAATGGGATCTGGGGCCAACGTCCTGACTTTC. Its translation: CASSLMGSGANVLTF. V and J are TRBV7-9 and TRBJ2-6; D remains unclear. With 2 bases removed from V and 1 base from J, the gap between germline ends came to 6 bases. The germline V gene encodes CDR1 SEHNR and CDR2 FQNEAQ (reference sequence). This CDR3 is 15 amino acids long.

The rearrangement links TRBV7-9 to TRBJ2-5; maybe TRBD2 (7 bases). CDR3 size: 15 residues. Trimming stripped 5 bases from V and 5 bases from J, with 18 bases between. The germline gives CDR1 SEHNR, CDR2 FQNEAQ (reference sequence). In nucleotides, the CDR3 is TGTGCCAGCAGCCAAAGTCGAGGGGGGGACGAGACCCAGTACTTC. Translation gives CASSQSRGGDETQYF. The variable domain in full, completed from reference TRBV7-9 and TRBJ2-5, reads DTGVSQNPRHKITKRGQNVTFRCDPISEHNRLYWYRQTLGQGPEFLTYFQNEAQLEKSRLLSDRFSAERPKGSFSTLEIQRTEQGDSAMYLCASSQSRGGDETQYFGPGTRLLVL.

CDR3 coding DNA: TGCAGCGTTGACCCGCACGACAGGCCGGGAGAGACCCAGTACTTC. Translation: CSVDPHDRPGETQYF. V usage is TRBV29-1 and J usage is TRBJ2-5; tentatively, D is TRBD1 (6 bases). Germline CDR1 and CDR2: SQVTM and ANQGSEA. CDR3 length: 15 residues. Trimming pared 3 bases from V and 4 bases from J, leaving 18 bases between.

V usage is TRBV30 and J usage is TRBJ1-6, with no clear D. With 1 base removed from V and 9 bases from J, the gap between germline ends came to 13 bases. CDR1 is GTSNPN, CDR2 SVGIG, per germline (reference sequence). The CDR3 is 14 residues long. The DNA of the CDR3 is TGTGCCTGGAGTGCAGGAGGAGGAGGTTCACCCCTCCACTTT. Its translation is CAWSAGGGGSPLHF.

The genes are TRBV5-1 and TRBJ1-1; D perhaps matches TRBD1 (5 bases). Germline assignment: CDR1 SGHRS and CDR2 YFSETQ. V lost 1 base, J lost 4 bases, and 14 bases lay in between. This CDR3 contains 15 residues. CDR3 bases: TGCGCCAGCAGCTTGATAGTAGCAGGGAGCACTGAAGCTTTCTTT. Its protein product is CASSLIVAGSTEAFF.

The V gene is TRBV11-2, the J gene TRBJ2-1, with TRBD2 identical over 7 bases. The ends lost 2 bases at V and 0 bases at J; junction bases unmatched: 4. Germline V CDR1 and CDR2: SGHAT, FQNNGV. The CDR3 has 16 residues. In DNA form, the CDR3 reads TGTGCCAGCAGCTTACAAGGCGGGAGCTCCTACAATGAGCAGTTCTTC. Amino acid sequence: CASSLQGGSSYNEQFF.

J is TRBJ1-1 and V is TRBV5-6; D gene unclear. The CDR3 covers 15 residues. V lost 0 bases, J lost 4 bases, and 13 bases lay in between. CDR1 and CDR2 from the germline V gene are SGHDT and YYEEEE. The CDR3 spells CASSLGPGSGTEAFF. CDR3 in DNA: TGTGCCAGCAGCTTGGGGCCAGGATCTGGCACTGAAGCTTTCTTT.

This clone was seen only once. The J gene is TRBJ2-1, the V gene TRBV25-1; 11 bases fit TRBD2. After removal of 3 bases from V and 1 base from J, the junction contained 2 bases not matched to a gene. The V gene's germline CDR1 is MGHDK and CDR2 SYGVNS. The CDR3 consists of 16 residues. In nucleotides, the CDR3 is TGTGCCAGCAGTGACACTAGCGGGAGATCCTACAATGAGCAGTTCTTC. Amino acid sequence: CASSDTSGRSYNEQFF.

This CDR3 is CAADRGNTEAFF. In DNA, the CDR3 is TGTGCCGCGGACCGAGGGAACACTGAAGCTTTCTTT. This chain links TRBV6-1 with TRBJ1-1; no reliable D call. CDR1 and CDR2 from the germline V gene are MNHNS and SASEGT. The V and J ends lost 11 bases and 1 base respectively, with 11 bases between them. CDR3 size: 12 residues.

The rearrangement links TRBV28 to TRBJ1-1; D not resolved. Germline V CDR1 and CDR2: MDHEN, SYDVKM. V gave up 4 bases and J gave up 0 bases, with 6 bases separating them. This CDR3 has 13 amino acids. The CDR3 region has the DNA TGTGCCAGCAGTTGGACCATGAACACTGAAGCTTTCTTT. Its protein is CASSWTMNTEAFF.

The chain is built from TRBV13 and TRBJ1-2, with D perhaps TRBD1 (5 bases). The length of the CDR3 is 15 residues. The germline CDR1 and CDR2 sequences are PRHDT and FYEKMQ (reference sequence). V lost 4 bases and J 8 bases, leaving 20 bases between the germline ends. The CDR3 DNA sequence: TGTGCCAGCAGCTCTTACAGGCCCCTAACTCGGGGCTACACCTTC. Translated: CASSSYRPLTRGYTF.

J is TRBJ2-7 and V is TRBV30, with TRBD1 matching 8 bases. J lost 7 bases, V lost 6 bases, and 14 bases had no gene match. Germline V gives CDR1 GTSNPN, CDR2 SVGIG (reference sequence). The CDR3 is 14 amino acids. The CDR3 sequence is CACTQGAGGREQYF. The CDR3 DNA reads TGTGCCTGTACGCAGGGGGCGGGTGGGCGTGAGCAGTACTTC.

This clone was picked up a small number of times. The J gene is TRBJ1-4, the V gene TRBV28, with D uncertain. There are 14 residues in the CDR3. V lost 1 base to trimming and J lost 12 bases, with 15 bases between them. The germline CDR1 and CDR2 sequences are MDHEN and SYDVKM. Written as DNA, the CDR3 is TGTGCCAGCAGTTTATCCCCCTCCCTGGTGGAACTGTTTTTT. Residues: CASSLSPSLVELFF.

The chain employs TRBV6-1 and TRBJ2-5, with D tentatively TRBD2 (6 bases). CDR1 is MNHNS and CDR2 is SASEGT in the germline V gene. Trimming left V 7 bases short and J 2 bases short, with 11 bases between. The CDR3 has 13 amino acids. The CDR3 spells CASNNGLQETQYF. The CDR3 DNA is TGTGCCAGCAACAACGGACTACAAGAGACCCAGTACTTC.

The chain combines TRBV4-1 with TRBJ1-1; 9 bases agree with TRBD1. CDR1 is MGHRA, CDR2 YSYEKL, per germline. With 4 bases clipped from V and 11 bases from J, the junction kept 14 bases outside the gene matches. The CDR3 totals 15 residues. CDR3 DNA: TGCGCCAGCAGCCCCTCCTCCGGGACAGGGTCGCCCGCTTTCTTT. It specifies CASSPSSGTGSPAFF.

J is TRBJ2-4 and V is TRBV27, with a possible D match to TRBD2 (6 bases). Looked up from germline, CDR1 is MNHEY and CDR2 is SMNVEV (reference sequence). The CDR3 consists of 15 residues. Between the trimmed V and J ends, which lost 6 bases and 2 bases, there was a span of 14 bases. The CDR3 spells CASSTWGGSKNIQYF. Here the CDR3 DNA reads TGTGCCAGCAGCACCTGGGGAGGATCCAAAAACATTCAGTACTTC.

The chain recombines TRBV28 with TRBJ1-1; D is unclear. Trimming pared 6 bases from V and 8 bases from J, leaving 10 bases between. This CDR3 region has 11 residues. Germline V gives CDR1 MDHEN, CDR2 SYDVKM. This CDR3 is CASRSGVEAFF. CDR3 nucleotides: TGTGCCAGCAGGAGCGGGGTGGAAGCTTTCTTT.

Here the CDR3 DNA reads TGTGCCAGTAGTCCCCCAGAGGGACAGAAAAATCAGCCCCAGCATTTT. Its translation is CASSPPEGQKNQPQHF. The gene calls are TRBV19 and TRBJ1-5; 7 bases fit TRBD1. The CDR3 is made up of 16 amino acids. J was trimmed by 4 bases and V by 5 bases; bases with no gene match: 11. CDR1 is LNHDA and CDR2 is SQIVND in the germline V gene (reference sequence).

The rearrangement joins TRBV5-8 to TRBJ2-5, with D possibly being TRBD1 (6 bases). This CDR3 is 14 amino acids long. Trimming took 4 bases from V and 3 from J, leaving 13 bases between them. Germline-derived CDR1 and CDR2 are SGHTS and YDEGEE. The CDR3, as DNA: TGTGCCAGCAGCCCCGGACAGCTTAAAGAGACCCAGTACTTC. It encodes CASSPGQLKETQYF. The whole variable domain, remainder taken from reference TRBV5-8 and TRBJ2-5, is EAGVTQSPTHLIKTRGQQATLRCSPISGHTSVYWYQQALGLGLQFLLWYDEGEERNRGNFPPRFSGRQFPNYSSELNVNALELEDSALYLCASSPGQLKETQYFGPGTRLLVL.

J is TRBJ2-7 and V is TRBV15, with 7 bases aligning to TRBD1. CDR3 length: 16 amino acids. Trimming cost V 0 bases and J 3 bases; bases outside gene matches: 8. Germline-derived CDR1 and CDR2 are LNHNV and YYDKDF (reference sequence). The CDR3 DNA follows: TGTGCCACCAGCAGAGATTACGCAGGGGGTAGCTACGAGCAGTACTTC. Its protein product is CATSRDYAGGSYEQYF.

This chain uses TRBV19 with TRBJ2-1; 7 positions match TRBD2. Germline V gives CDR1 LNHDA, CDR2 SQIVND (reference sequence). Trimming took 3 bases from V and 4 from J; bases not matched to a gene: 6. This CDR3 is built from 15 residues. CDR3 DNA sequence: TGTGCCAGTAGTATGTCAGGACTAGAATACAATGAGCAGTTCTTC. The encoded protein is CASSMSGLEYNEQFF. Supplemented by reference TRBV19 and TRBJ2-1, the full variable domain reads DGGITQSPKYLFRKEGQNVTLSCEQNLNHDAMYWYRQDPGQGLRLIYYSQIVNDFQKGDIAEGYSVSREKKESFPLTVTSAQKNPTAFYLCASSMSGLEYNEQFFGPGTRLTVL.